This TCR beta chain comes out of a study of shared clonotypes between healthy human individuals (TCRdb year 2020). Background for the entire study: The cohort comprised two women and a few men aged 18 to 49 years. For each donor, three plates each were used for CD4 naive and CD4 memory, two plates were used for CD8 naive, and one plate was used for CD8 memory. To increase sequencing depth and limit assay-specific biases, TCR repertoire library preparation and sequencing were carried out by different laboratories using diverse techniques. Blood TCR repertoires of about five healthy adults were deeply sequenced to estimate repertoire size and the extent of clonotype sharing between individuals. Leukapheresis yielded between about 0.85 and 9 billion PBMCs per donor. Beyond this particular receptor, the publication reports: Incomplete sequencing was indicated by rarefaction of sorted-subset datasets, despite the large sequencing depth. Because the study included only a small number of donors, the genetic and exposure-history diversity represented was limited. Sampling was limited to blood, and TCR repertoires in tissue likely differ from TCR repertoires in blood. Based on pairwise subsampling, the degree of clonotype sharing among donors was expected to be affected by sequencing depth. Across a few donors, 4.5% to 6.5% of naive CD4, roughly 3.5% of naive CD8, approximately 2.5% of memory CD4, and under 0.45% of memory CD8 clonotypes were shared. Clonotypes shared by all four sorted-subset donors showed higher generation probabilities than non-shared clonotypes. Naive subsets generally had larger estimated clonotype richness than memory subsets did.

The donors were healthy, HIV-negative adults who had no recently reported acute infections or vaccinations. Only Caucasian adults living in Nashville, Tennessee, USA were represented among the donors. CD4+ T cells were enriched by magnetic negative selection, after which naive cells were positively selected on CD45RA and the negative fraction was taken as the memory subset. After blood collection by leukapheresis, PBMCs were isolated using Ficoll-Histopaque density gradient centrifugation and then cryopreserved in the vapor phase of liquid nitrogen. Analytical flow cytometry was used to check the purity and quantity of each magnetically sorted T cell population. Genomic DNA was isolated from each sorted fraction and quantified by UV absorbance on a Nanodrop 2000c. Using the deep immunoSEQ assay, multiplex PCR amplified TCR CDR3 regions from genomic DNA. For each cell subset, the extracted genomic DNA was distributed evenly across all wells of several immunoSEQ 96-well plates, and each plate served as one replicate. For sorted subsets, around 200 ng genomic DNA, equal to about 30,000 T cell genomes, was loaded into each replicate PCR. Purified libraries were quantified with a Qubit 3.0 fluorometer, sized on a Bioanalyzer 2100, and re-quantified with the KAPA Library Quantification kit. Every immunoSEQ 96-well plate was sequenced on a separate single-read 150-cycle Illumina NextSeq 550 flow cell. In the original analysis: Because only junctional sequences without quality scores were contained in the immunoSEQ output, filtering matching that applied to full-length reads could not be performed. Sequences were annotated with PyIR, a Python wrapper for IgBLAST v1.9, and V/J genes and CDR3 were assigned using IMGT germline references. Reads were filtered out if the reads had weak V/J assignments (E-value above 1e-6), no CDR3, stop codons, out-of-frame junctions, or ambiguous translated residues. V3J clonotypes were defined by identical inferred V gene, J gene, and CDR3 amino acid sequence. The percentage overlap between two repertoires was calculated by dividing the number of shared unique clonotypes by the size of the smaller repertoire. RTK rarefaction, the Chao1 estimator, and Recon v2.1 estimates of unobserved clonotypes were used to assess repertoire richness. Generation probabilities for all TCRbeta clonotypes obtained by the gDNA method from several donors were computed using OLGA. In its TCRdb copy, this immuneACCESS table keeps in-frame sequences only and misses some clones. Where compared with another copy, unresolved V genes explain less than half of these, and the others have no known cause. Clone size and V and J calls were adopted from that table, with D and trimming inferred from the DNA. The sample has around 2.5 million clones on record, over 85% of them singletons. The ten largest clones add up to around 0.37% of the sample.

The germline V gene supplies CDR1 SGHAT and CDR2 FQNNGV. Trimming at the junction amounts to 7 bases on V and 6 bases on J, and the germline ends lie 15 bases apart. The CDR3 goes from the cysteine to the phenylalanine over 14 residues. The read is trimmed to its CDR3 DNA, 42 bases read in frame from base 1. Note on this clone: Its target antigen remains unknown. Base qualities are not provided; no much larger clone lies one nucleotide away.

The TCR originated in a young man in good health. Some clones in this sample may be carry-over from other donors' samples. The rearrangement joined TRBV11-2 to TRBJ2-2, with no confidently assigned D gene. Sequencing used naive CD4+ T cells from PBMCs. What this sample's cell subset or site label stands for: CD45RA+ positively selected. The CDR3 protein: CASTIVPQSGELFF. The base sequence is TGTGCCAGCACCATAGTACCCCAGTCCGGGGAGCTGTTTTTT.